The 20 T cell receptor beta chains below were found in one sample sequenced in a study of shared clonotypes between healthy human individuals. Only in-frame clones appear in the TCRdb table, and some are missing; sequencing was by immunoSEQ multiplex PCR. Of under 2.5 million clones listed, 85% to 95% are singletons. The sequenced material came from naive CD4+ T cells from PBMCs. The subset is: CD45RA+ positively selected. The source is a man aged 18 to 29 in good health. Some clones in this sample may be carry-over from other donors' samples.

This clone was found once. The chain employs TRBV27 and TRBJ2-3; 12 bases are a match to TRBD2. The CDR3 sequence is 16 residues long. V dropped 4 bases and J dropped 2; count of bases not matched to a gene: 4. In germline, CDR1 is MNHEY, CDR2 SMNVEV (reference sequence). The CDR3 sequence is CASSSTSGRTTDTQYF. The CDR3 region has the DNA TGTGCCAGCAGTTCGACTAGCGGGAGAACCACAGATACGCAGTATTTT.

This clone is a singleton in its sample. Other DNA sequences in this specimen translate into the identical CDR3. This chain uses TRBV5-4 with TRBJ1-2; possibly TRBD1 for D (6 bases). V was shortened by 2 bases and J by 0 bases, with 11 bases between the two germline ends. This CDR3 comprises 15 residues. Germline CDR1 and CDR2: SGHNT and YYREEE (reference sequence). In nucleotides, the CDR3 is TGTGCCAGCAGCTTAGGGGGGGTAGCTAACTATGGCTACACCTTC. Translation: CASSLGGVANYGYTF. The whole variable domain, remainder taken from reference TRBV5-4 and TRBJ1-2, is ETGVTQSPTHLIKTRGQQVTLRCSSQSGHNTVSWYQQALGQGPQFIFQYYREEENGRGNFPPRFSGLQFPNYSSELNVNALELDDSALYLCASSLGGVANYGYTFGSGTRLTVV.

The chain employs TRBV28 and TRBJ2-3, with D unclear. There are 14 residues in the CDR3. Trimming cost V 2 bases and J 2 bases, with 8 bases left between them. Germline-derived CDR1 and CDR2 are MDHEN and SYDVKM. The CDR3 spells CASSLPTFTDTQYF. In DNA, the CDR3 is TGTGCCAGCAGTTTACCAACATTCACAGATACGCAGTATTTT.

Note on this clone: Other DNA sequences in this specimen translate into the identical CDR3. This rearrangement joins TRBV7-9 to TRBJ2-2; D is unresolved. CDR3 size: 14 residues. Trimming stripped 3 bases from V and 1 base from J, with 6 bases between. CDR1 and CDR2 (germline): SEHNR, FQNEAQ (reference sequence). CDR3 bases: TGTGCCAGCAGCTTCCTGGGGAACACCGGGGAGCTGTTTTTT. It is translated as CASSFLGNTGELFF.

This clone was recorded a few times. This chain uses TRBV9 with TRBJ1-1; no reliable D call. The ends were cut back, 4 bases at V and 0 bases at J, with 7 bases in the middle. The V gene's germline CDR1 is SGDLS and CDR2 YYNGEE. This CDR3 is built from 13 residues. CDR3 in DNA: TGTGCCAGCAGCTCTCAGATGAACACTGAAGCTTTCTTT. It yields the protein CASSSQMNTEAFF.

The table lists this clone with a count of one. V and J are TRBV28 and TRBJ1-3, with TRBD1 as a possible D gene (5 bases). This CDR3 is built from 15 residues. The germline V gene encodes CDR1 MDHEN and CDR2 SYDVKM. The V end lost 5 bases, the J end lost 3 bases, and 14 bases lay between the germline ends. CDR3 residues: CASSKLQVFGNTIYF. CDR3 coding DNA: TGTGCCAGCAGTAAATTACAGGTCTTTGGAAACACCATATATTTT.

This clone came up a few times. The chain employs TRBV4-2 and TRBJ1-2; TRBD1 might be the D (5 bases). Between the trimmed V and J ends, which lost 1 base and 4 bases, there was a span of 13 bases. Looked up from germline, CDR1 is LGHNA and CDR2 is YNFKEQ. The CDR3 totals 15 residues. The CDR3 region has the DNA TGTGCCAGCAGCCAAGTACCCGAGGGGAGCTATGGCTACACCTTC. It yields the protein CASSQVPEGSYGYTF.

As to this clone: Other nucleotide sequences from this sample produce the same CDR3. The V call is TRBV5-4, the J call TRBJ1-1, with a weak D call TRBD1 (6 bases). V was trimmed by 4 bases and J by 7 bases, leaving 14 bases between them. This CDR3 is built from 13 residues. Per the germline V gene, CDR1 is SGHNT and CDR2 is YYREEE (reference sequence). CDR3 in amino acids: CASSLGGGLEAFF. CDR3 bases: TGTGCCAGCAGCCTGGGGGGCGGACTTGAAGCTTTCTTT.

This chain uses TRBV6-5 with TRBJ1-2; the D gene is possibly TRBD1 (5 bases). With 2 bases removed from V and 4 bases from J, the gap between germline ends came to 17 bases. The CDR3 covers 16 residues. Germline CDR1 is MNHEY and CDR2 is SVGAGI. DNA for the CDR3: TGTGCCAGCAGTTACGGGGGAACAGACGGAACCTATGGCTACACCTTC. Protein: CASSYGGTDGTYGYTF.

The chain uses TRBV12-5 and TRBJ2-5; no definite D call. Trimming took off 4 bases at V and 1 base at J, with 16 bases between the two ends. The CDR3 runs to 16 residues. Germline V gene data show CDR1 as LGHNT and CDR2 as FRNRAP. The CDR3 DNA reads TGTGCTAGTGGTTCCGTCGGACGGACCTTCCAAGAGACCCAGTACTTC. As protein: CASGSVGRTFQETQYF.

This clone showed up just once. The chain recombines TRBV6-5 with TRBJ1-1; D remains ambiguous. Germline assignment: CDR1 MNHEY and CDR2 SVGAGI. Trimming cost V 0 bases and J 4 bases, with 9 bases left between them. This CDR3 has 14 residues. In DNA form, the CDR3 reads TGTGCCAGCAGTTACTCTGGGGAGGGCACTGAAGCTTTCTTT. Its translation: CASSYSGEGTEAFF.

The CDR3 coding sequence is TGTGCCAGCAGGGACAGGGGGGGTAACTATGGCTACACCTTC. Translating it yields CASRDRGGNYGYTF. This chain connects TRBV28 to TRBJ1-2; 10 nucleotides agree with TRBD1. The trim removed 6 bases at V and 1 base at J, leaving 2 bases unmatched. This CDR3 spans 14 amino acids. Germline V gene lookup returns CDR1 MDHEN and CDR2 SYDVKM.

This rearrangement joins TRBV9 to TRBJ1-3; TRBD1 matches at 7 bases. Looked up from germline, CDR1 is SGDLS and CDR2 is YYNGEE. J lost 9 bases, V lost 2 bases, and 5 bases had no gene match. CDR3 length: 13 residues. CDR3 sequence reads: CASSVRQGPTIYF. In nucleotides, the CDR3 is TGTGCCAGCAGCGTTAGACAGGGTCCCACCATATATTTT.

The gene calls are TRBV18 and TRBJ2-7; D remains unclear. The CDR3 contains 13 residues. Trimming removed 2 bases at V and 5 bases at J, with 10 bases between. CDR1 and CDR2 (germline): KGHSH, LQKENI. CDR3 bases: TGTGCCAGCTCACCAAGAGACATACACGAGCAGTACTTC. It codes for CASSPRDIHEQYF.

V usage is TRBV5-4 and J usage is TRBJ1-2; 7 nucleotides match TRBD1. V dropped 1 base and J dropped 7; count of bases not matched to a gene: 10. The length of the CDR3 is 15 residues. The germline V gene encodes CDR1 SGHNT and CDR2 YYREEE (reference sequence). CDR3 loop: CASSLRGTVPGGYTF. In DNA, the CDR3 is TGTGCCAGCAGCTTGCGCGGGACAGTCCCGGGTGGCTACACCTTC.

To note about this clone: Within the sample, other DNA sequences also encode this same CDR3. The chain uses TRBV28 and TRBJ2-7; possible D gene TRBD2, 5 bases. This CDR3 contains 12 residues. Germline values: CDR1 MDHEN, CDR2 SYDVKM. Trimming took off 8 bases at V and 3 bases at J, with 11 bases between the two ends. The CDR3, as DNA: TGTGCCAGCTCCCTCGCGGGCTACGAGCAGTACTTC. Amino acid sequence: CASSLAGYEQYF.

The genes are TRBV28 and TRBJ2-7; 16 nucleotides line up with TRBD2. The CDR3 length is 20 residues. Germline V gene sequence: CDR1 MDHEN, CDR2 SYDVKM. The V gene end was trimmed by 1 base and the J gene end by 1 base; junction bases not matched to a gene: 10. CDR3 nucleotides: TGTGCCAGCAGTTTATCCCTCGGGACTAGCGGGAGGGCCAGGTCCTACGAGCAGTACTTC. Residues: CASSLSLGTSGRARSYEQYF.

The V call is TRBV7-9, the J call TRBJ1-3; 7 positions match TRBD1. CDR1 and CDR2 from the germline V gene are SEHNR and FQNEAQ (reference sequence). The CDR3 covers 18 residues. Trimming took 5 bases from V and 3 from J; bases not matched to a gene: 16. The CDR3: CASSNPLGEGTVGNTIYF. In DNA form, the CDR3 reads TGTGCCAGCAGCAATCCCCTCGGGGAGGGGACAGTTGGAAACACCATATATTTT. The variable domain in full, with the rest retrieved from reference TRBV7-9 and TRBJ1-3, is DTGVSQNPRHKITKRGQNVTFRCDPISEHNRLYWYRQTLGQGPEFLTYFQNEAQLEKSRLLSDRFSAERPKGSFSTLEIQRTEQGDSAMYLCASSNPLGEGTVGNTIYFGEGSWLTVV.

The chain couples TRBV18 to TRBJ2-1; the D is unclear. Per germline, CDR1 KGHSH and CDR2 LQKENI. V was clipped by 4 bases and J by 7 bases, with 14 bases between them. CDR3 length equals 14 residues. The DNA for the CDR3 is TGTGCCAGCTCACGACGGGCTCCCCAAAATGAGCAGTTCTTC. Protein sequence: CASSRRAPQNEQFF.

V is TRBV11-2 and J is TRBJ2-5, with a weak D call TRBD1 (6 bases). The V gene's germline CDR1 is SGHAT and CDR2 FQNNGV. V was shortened by 5 bases and J by 4 bases, with 14 bases between the two germline ends. The CDR3 is 14 amino acids. DNA for the CDR3: TGTGCCAGCAGCCCCGGGACACCGCGAGAGACCCAGTACTTC. Translated, it gives CASSPGTPRETQYF.